This entry describes one T cell receptor beta chain. Antigen unknown. In the PCR, 60 Vbeta and 13 Jbeta primers were used. Assay: immunoSEQ multiplex PCR; the TCRdb copy retains only in-frame clones and omits some. This table has around 150,000 clones, roughly three quarters appearing once. The data belong to a study of cytomegalovirus exposure and HLA in healthy donors. At the level of the study: A prior study identified just under 120 million unique TCR beta sequences from about 200 million T cells. Whole-study results and caveats: Being productive about 90% or about 30% of the time was typical of most TCR beta V segments in an earlier analysis. Investigators reported 164 TCR beta chains as tied to cytomegalovirus.

Trimming shortened V by 3 bases and J by 10 bases, and 7 bases separated the two germline ends. The CDR3 contains 12 residues. Per germline, CDR1 SNHLY and CDR2 FYNNEI. The sequencing input was PBMCs. V and J are TRBV2 and TRBJ1-6, with D unresolved. The TCR sequence derives from a woman aged 35 to 49 in good health and CMV-seronegative. DNA for the CDR3: TGTGCCAGCAGTGACAGTCAATCACCCCTCCACTTT. Translation: CASSDSQSPLHF.